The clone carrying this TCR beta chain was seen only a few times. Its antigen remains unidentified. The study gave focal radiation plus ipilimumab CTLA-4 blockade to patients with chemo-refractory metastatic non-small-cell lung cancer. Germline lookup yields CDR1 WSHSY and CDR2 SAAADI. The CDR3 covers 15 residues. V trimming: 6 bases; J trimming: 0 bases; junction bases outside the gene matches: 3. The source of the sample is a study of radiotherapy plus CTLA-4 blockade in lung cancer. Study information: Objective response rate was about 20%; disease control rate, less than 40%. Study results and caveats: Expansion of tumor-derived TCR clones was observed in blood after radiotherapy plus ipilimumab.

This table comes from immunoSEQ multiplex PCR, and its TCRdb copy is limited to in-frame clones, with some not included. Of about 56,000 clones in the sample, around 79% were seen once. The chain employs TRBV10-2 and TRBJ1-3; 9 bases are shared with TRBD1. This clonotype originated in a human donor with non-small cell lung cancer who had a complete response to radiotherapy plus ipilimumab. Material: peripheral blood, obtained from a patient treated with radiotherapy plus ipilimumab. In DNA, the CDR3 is TGCGCCAGCAGGGGACAGGGCCTCTCTGGAAACACCATATATTTT. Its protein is CASRGQGLSGNTIYF.